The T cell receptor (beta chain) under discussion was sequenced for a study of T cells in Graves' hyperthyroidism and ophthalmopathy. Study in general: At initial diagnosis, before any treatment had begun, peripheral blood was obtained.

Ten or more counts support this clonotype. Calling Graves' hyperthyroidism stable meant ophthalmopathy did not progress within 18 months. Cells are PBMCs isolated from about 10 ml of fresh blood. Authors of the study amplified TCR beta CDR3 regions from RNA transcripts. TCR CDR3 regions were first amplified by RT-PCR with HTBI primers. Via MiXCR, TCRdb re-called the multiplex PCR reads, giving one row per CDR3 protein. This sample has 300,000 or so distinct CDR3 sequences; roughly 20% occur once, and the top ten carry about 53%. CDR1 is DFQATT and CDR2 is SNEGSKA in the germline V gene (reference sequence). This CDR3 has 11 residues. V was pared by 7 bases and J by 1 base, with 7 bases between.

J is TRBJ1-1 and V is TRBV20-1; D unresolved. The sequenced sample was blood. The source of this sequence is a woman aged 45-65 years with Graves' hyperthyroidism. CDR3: CSVLRNTEAFF. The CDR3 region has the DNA TGCAGTGTTTTGAGGAACACTGAAGCTTTCTTT.